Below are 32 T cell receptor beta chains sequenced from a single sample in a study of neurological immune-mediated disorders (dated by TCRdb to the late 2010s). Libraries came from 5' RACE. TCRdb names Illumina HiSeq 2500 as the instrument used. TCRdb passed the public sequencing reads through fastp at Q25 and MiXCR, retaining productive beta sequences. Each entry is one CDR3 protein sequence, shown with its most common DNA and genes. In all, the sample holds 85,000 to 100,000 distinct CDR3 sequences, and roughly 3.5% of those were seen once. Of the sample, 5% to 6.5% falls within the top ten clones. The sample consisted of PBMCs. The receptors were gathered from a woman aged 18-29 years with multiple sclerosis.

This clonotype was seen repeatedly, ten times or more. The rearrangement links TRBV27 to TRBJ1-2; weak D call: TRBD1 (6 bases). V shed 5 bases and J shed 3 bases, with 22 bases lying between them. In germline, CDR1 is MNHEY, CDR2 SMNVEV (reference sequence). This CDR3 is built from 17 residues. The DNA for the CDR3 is TGTGCCAGCAGTCACATTCCGCCAGGGACACAGCACTATGGCTACACCTTC. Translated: CASSHIPPGTQHYGYTF.

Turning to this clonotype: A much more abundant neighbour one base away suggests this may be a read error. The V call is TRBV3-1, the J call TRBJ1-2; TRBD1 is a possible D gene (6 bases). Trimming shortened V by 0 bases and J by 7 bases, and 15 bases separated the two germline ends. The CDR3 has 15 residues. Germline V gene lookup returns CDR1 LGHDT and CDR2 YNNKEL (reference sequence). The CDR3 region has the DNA TGTGCCAGCAGCCAAGATGGCCGGGGGCGAACTGGCTACACCTTC. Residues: CASSQDGRGRTGYTF.

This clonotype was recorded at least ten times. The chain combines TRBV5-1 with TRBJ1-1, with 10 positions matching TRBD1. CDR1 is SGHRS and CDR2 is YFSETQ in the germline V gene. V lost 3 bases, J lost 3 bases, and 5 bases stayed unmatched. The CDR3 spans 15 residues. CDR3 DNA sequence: TGCGCCAGCAGCTCGGACAGGGGGTTGGACACTGAAGCTTTCTTT. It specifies CASSSDRGLDTEAFF.

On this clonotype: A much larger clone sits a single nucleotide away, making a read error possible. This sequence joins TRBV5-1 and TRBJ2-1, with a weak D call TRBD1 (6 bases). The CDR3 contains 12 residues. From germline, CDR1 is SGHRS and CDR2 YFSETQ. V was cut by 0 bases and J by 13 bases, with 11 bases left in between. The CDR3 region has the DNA TGCGCCAGCAGCTTGGTTCCGGGACACCAGTTCTTC. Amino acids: CASSLVPGHQFF.

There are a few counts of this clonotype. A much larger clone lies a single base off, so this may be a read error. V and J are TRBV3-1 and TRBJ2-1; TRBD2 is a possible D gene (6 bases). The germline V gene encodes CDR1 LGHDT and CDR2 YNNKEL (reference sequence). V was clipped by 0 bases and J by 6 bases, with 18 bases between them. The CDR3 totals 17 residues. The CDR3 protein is CASSQDQGTSSLNEQFF. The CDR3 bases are TGTGCCAGCAGCCAAGATCAGGGAACTAGCTCCCTCAATGAGCAGTTCTTC.

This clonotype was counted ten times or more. CDR3 sequence (DNA): TGTGCCATCAGAGGACAGGCAGAAGAGACCCAGTACTTC. It translates to CAIRGQAEETQYF. The gene calls are TRBV10-3 and TRBJ2-5; the match to TRBD1 covers 7 bases. This CDR3 spans 13 amino acids. Losses at the gene ends were 6 bases for V and 3 bases for J; bases not matched to a gene: 4. Germline CDR1 and CDR2: ENHRY and SYGVKD.

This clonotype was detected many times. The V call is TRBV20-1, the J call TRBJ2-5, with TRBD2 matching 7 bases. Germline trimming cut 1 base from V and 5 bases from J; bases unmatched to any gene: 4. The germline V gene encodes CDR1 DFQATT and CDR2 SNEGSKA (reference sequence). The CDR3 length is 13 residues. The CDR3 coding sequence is TGCAGTGCTAGAGGAGCGGGGACGGAGACCCAGTACTTC. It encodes CSARGAGTETQYF.

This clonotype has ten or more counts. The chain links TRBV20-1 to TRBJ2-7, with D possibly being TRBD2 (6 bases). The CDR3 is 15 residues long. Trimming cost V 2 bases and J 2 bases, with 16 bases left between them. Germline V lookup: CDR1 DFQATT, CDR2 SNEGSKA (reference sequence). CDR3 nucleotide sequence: TGCAGTGCTAGACGTTCTGCGGGGCCGACCTACGAGCAGTACTTC. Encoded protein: CSARRSAGPTYEQYF.

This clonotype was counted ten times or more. The CDR3 is CASSSDGWAEAFF. The DNA of the CDR3 is TGCGCCAGCAGCTCTGATGGATGGGCTGAAGCTTTCTTT. V gene TRBV5-1 combines with J gene TRBJ1-1; no definite D call. The CDR3 consists of 13 residues. The ends were cut back, 3 bases at V and 6 bases at J, with 12 bases in the middle. In germline, CDR1 is SGHRS, CDR2 YFSETQ.

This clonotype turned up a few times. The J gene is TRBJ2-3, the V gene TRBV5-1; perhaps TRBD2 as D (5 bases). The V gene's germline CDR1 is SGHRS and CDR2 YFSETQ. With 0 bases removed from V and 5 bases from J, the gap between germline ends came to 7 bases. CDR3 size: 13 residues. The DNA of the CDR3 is TGCGCCAGCAGCTTGGCCCGGGGAGATACGCAGTATTTT. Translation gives CASSLARGDTQYF. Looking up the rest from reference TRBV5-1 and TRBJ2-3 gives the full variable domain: KAGVTQTPRYLIKTRGQQVTLSCSPISGHRSVSWYQQTPGQGLQFLFEYFSETQRNKGNFPGRFSGRQFSNSRSEMNVSTLELGDSALYLCASSLARGDTQYFGPGTRLTVL.

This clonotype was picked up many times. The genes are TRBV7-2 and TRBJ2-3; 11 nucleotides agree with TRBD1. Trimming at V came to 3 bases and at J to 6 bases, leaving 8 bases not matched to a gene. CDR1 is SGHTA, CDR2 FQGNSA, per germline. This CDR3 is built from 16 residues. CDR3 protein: CASSFTWTGGRDTQYF. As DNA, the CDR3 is TGTGCCAGCAGCTTTACATGGACAGGGGGCAGGGATACGCAGTATTTT. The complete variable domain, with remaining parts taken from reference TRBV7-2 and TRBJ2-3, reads GAGVSQSPSNKVTEKGKDVELRCDPISGHTALYWYRQSLGQGLEFLIYFQGNSAPDKSGLPSDRFSAERTGGSVSTLTIQRTQQEDSAVYLCASSFTWTGGRDTQYFGPGTRLTVL.

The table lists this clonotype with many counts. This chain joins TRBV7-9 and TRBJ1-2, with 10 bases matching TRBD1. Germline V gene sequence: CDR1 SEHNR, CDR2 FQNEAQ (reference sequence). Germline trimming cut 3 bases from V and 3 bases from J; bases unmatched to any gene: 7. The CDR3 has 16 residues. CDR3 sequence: CASSFDRDRGYYGYTF. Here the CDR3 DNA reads TGTGCCAGCAGCTTTGATCGGGACAGGGGATACTATGGCTACACCTTC.

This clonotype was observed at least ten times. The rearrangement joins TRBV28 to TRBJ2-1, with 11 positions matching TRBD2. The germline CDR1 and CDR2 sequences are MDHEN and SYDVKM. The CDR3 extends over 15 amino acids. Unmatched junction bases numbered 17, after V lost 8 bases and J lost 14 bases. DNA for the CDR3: TGTGCCAGCGGAGAGCCGTTACTAGCGGGAGATCGGGAGTTCTTC. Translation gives CASGEPLLAGDREFF.

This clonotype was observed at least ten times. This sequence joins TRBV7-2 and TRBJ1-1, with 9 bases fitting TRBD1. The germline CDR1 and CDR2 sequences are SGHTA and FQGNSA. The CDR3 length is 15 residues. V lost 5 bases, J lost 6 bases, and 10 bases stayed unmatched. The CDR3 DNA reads TGTGCCAGCAGCCACAGGGACAGGGCGGAGGCTGAAGCTTTCTTT. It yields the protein CASSHRDRAEAEAFF.

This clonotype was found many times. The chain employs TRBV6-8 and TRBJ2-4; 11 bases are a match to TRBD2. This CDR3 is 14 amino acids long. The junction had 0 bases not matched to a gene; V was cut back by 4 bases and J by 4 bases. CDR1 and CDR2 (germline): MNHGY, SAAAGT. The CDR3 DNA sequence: TGTGCCAGCAGTTGGACTAGCGGGAAAAACATTCAGTACTTC. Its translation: CASSWTSGKNIQYF.

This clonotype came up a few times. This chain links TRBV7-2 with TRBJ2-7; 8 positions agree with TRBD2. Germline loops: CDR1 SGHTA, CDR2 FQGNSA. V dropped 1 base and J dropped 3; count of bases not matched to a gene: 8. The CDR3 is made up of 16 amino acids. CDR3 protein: CASSLVGGRLNYEQYF. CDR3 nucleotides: TGTGCCAGCAGCTTAGTAGGCGGGAGGCTTAACTACGAGCAGTACTTC.

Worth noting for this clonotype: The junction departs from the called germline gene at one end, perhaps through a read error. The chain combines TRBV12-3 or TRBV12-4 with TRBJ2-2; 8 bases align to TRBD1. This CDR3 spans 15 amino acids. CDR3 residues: CASSLRQGNAGELFF. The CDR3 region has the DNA TGTGCCAGCAGTTTACGACAGGGGAACGCCGGGGAGCTGTTTTTT.

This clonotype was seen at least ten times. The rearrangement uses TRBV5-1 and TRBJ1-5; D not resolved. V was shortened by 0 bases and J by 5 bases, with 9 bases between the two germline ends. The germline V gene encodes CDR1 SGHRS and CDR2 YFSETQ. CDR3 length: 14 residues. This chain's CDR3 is CASSLEAGHQPQHF. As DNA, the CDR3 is TGCGCCAGCAGCTTGGAGGCGGGTCATCAGCCCCAGCATTTT.

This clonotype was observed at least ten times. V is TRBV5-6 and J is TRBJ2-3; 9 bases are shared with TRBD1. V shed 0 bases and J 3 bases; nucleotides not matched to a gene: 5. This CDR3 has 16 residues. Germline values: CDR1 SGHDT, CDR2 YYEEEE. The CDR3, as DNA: TGTGCCAGCAGCTTGGCCCGGGACAGGGCGACAGATACGCAGTATTTT. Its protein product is CASSLARDRATDTQYF.

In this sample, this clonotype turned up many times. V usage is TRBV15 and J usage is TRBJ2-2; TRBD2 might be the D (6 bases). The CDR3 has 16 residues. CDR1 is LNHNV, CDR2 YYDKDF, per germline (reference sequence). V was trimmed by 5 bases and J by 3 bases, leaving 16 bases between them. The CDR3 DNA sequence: TGTGCCACCAGCCCCCTTGCAGGGAGGTACACCGGGGAGCTGTTTTTT. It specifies CATSPLAGRYTGELFF.

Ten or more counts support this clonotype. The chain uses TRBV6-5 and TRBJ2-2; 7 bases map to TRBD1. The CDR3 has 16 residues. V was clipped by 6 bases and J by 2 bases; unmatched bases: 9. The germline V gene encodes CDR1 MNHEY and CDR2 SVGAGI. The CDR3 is CASSHKGQINTGELFF. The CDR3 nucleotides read TGTGCCAGCAGCCATAAGGGACAGATAAACACCGGGGAGCTGTTTTTT.

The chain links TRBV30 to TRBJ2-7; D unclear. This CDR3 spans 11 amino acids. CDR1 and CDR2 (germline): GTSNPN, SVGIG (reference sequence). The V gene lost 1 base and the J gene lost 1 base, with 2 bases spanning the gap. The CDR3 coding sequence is TGTGCCTGGAGTGAATCCTACGAGCAGTACTTC. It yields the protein CAWSESYEQYF.

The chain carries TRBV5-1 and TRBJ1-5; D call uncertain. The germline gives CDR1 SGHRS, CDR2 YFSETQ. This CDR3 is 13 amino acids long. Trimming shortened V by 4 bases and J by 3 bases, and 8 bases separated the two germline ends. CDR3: CASSPIPNQPQHF. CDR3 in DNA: TGCGCCAGCAGCCCCATCCCCAATCAGCCCCAGCATTTT.

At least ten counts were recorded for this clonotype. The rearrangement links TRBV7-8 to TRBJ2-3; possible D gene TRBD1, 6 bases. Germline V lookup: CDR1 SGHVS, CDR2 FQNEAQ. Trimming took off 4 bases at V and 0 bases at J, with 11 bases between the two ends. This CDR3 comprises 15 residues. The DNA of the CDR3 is TGTGCCAGCAGCTCTCCGGGACAAAGCACAGATACGCAGTATTTT. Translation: CASSSPGQSTDTQYF.

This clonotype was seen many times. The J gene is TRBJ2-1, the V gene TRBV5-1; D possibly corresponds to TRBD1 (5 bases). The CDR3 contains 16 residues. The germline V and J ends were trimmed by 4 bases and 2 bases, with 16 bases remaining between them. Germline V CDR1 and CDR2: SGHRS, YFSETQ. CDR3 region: CASSPGPELAYNEQFF. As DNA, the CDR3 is TGCGCCAGCAGCCCAGGGCCGGAGCTGGCCTACAATGAGCAGTTCTTC.

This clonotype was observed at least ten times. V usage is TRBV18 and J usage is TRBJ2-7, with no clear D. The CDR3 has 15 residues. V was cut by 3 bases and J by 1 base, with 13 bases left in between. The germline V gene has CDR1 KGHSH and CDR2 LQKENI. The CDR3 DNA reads TGTGCCAGCTCACCGCCCTTTGGGAATTCCTACGAGCAGTACTTC. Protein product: CASSPPFGNSYEQYF. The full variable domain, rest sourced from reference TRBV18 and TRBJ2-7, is NAGVMQNPRHLVRRRGQEARLRCSPMKGHSHVYWYRQLPEEGLKFMVYLQKENIIDESGMPKERFSAEFPKEGPSILRIQQVVRGDSAAYFCASSPPFGNSYEQYFGPGTRLTVT.

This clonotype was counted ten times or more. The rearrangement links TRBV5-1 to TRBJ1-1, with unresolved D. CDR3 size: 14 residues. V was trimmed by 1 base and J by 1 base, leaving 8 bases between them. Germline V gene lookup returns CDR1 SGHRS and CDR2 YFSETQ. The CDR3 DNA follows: TGCGCCAGCAGCTTGACGGCCACGAACACTGAAGCTTTCTTT. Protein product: CASSLTATNTEAFF.

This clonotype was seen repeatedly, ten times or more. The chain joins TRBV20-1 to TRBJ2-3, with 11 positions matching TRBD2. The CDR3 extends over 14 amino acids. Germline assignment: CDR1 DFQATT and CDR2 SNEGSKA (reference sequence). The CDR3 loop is CGTRLAGSTDTQYF. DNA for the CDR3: TGCGGTACTCGACTAGCGGGGAGCACAGATACGCAGTATTTT.

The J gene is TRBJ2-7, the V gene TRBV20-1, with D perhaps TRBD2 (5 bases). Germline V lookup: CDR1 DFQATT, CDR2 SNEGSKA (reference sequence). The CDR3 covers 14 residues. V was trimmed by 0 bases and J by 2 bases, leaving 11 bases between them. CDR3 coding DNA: TGCAGTGCTAGAGACCCCGACGGGACCTACGAGCAGTACTTC. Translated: CSARDPDGTYEQYF.

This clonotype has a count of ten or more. The CDR3 protein is CASSSVKAFTDTQYF. The CDR3 DNA is TGCGCCAGCAGCTCCGTTAAGGCATTCACAGATACGCAGTATTTT. V is TRBV5-1 and J is TRBJ2-3, with no clear D. The V and J ends lost 3 bases and 2 bases respectively, with 13 bases between them. Germline lookup yields CDR1 SGHRS and CDR2 YFSETQ. CDR3 length: 15 residues.

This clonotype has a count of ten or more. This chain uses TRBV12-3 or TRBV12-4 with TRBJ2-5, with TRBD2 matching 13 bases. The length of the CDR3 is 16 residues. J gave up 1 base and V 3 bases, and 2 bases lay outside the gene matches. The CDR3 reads CASSLTSGGTQETQYF. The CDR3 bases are TGTGCCAGCAGTTTGACTAGCGGGGGGACCCAAGAGACCCAGTACTTC.

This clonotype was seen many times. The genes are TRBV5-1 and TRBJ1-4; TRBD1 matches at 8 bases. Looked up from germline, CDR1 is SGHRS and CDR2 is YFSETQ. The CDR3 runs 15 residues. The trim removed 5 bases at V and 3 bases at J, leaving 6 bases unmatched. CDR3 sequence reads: CASRFQGASNEKLFF. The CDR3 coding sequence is TGCGCCAGCAGATTTCAGGGGGCTTCTAATGAAAAACTGTTTTTT.